These T cell receptor beta chains were read from a single sample in a study of Ad26.COV2.S vaccination and SARS-CoV-2 variants. The table came from immunoSEQ multiplex PCR; TCRdb's copy has only in-frame clones and leaves some out. The sample consists of 380,000 or so clones, roughly 85% of them appearing once. The sample in question was peripheral blood, obtained in a trial of Ad26.COV2.S vaccine versus placebo. These receptors came from a person between 18 and 65 years old who received the Ad26.COV2.S COVID-19 vaccine or a placebo. The CDR3 runs from the conserved cysteine through the conserved F or W. Each record gives: clone size, V gene, J gene, D gene, CDR3 protein, CDR3 DNA. A D gene is named only where the DNA matches it firmly. Rows may omit the clone size; those that give it use once, few, many or a size class.

NA	TRBV2	TRBJ2-1	NA	CASSPLREQFF	TGTGCCAGCAGTCCCCTTCGAGAGCAGTTCTTC
NA	TRBV4-2	TRBJ2-2	NA	CASSQAGATGELFF	TGTGCCAGCAGCCAGGCAGGGGCCACCGGGGAGCTGTTTTTT
few	TRBV7-8	TRBJ1-5	NA	CASSTLLPNQPQHF	TGTGCCAGCAGTACACTCCTGCCCAATCAGCCCCAGCATTTT
NA	TRBV6-7	TRBJ2-1	TRBD2	CASSYSGSSGRDSYNEQFF	TGTGCCAGCAGTTACTCGGGTTCTAGCGGGAGAGACTCCTACAATGAGCAGTTCTTC
NA	TRBV3-1/TRBV3-2	TRBJ1-2	NA	CASSQDRAHGYTF	TGTGCCAGCAGCCAAGACAGGGCCCATGGCTACACCTTC
NA	TRBV4-3	TRBJ2-7	NA	CASSARRVTYEQYF	TGCGCCAGCAGCGCGCGCAGGGTAACCTACGAGCAGTACTTC
NA	TRBV11-2	TRBJ2-3	NA	CASSLPGTDTQYF	TGTGCCAGCAGCTTGCCAGGCACAGATACGCAGTATTTT
once	TRBV7-6	TRBJ2-1	TRBD2	CASSPGGGNNEQFF	TGTGCCAGCAGCCCCGGCGGGGGAAACAATGAGCAGTTCTTC
NA	TRBV7-8	TRBJ2-5	NA	CASSRDLQETQYF	TGTGCCAGCAGCAGGGACCTCCAAGAGACCCAGTACTTC
NA	TRBV11-2	TRBJ2-7	NA	CASSLESGPYEQYF	TGTGCCAGCAGCTTGGAAAGCGGCCCCTACGAGCAGTACTTC
NA	TRBV11-3	TRBJ2-4	NA	CASTTGLAKNIQYF	TGTGCCAGCACGACGGGATTAGCCAAAAACATTCAGTACTTC
once	TRBV27	TRBJ1-2	TRBD1	CASRRSGTEYGYTF	TGTGCCAGCAGACGGTCGGGGACAGAGTATGGCTACACCTTC
NA	TRBV4-3	TRBJ2-7	NA	CASSPMRLALEQYF	TGCGCCAGCAGCCCGATGCGCCTGGCACTCGAGCAGTACTTC
NA	TRBV19	TRBJ2-7	NA	CASSPRGSSYEQYF	TGTGCCAGTAGCCCACGGGGGTCCTCCTACGAGCAGTACTTC
NA	TRBV14	TRBJ1-2	TRBD1	CASSLGTGYGYTF	TGTGCCAGCAGCCTAGGGACAGGCTATGGCTACACCTTC
NA	TRBV6-2/TRBV6-3	TRBJ2-2	TRBD2	CASSYSIEAGGQDTGELFF	TGTGCCAGCAGTTACTCGATTGAGGCGGGGGGGCAGGACACCGGGGAGCTGTTTTTT
NA	TRBV18	TRBJ1-2	NA	CASSLGFGYTF	TGTGCCAGCTCACTAGGGTTTGGCTACACCTTC